The 2 T cell receptor beta chains presented below share a single source sample, sequenced in a study of human thymus T cells. Resections that were taken during corrective heart surgery supplied the thymus tissue. Sequenced by immunoSEQ multiplex PCR; TCRdb stores in-frame clones only, minus some. The sample shows under 150,000 clones, just under 95% of them seen only once. What was sequenced was thymus tissue. These receptors were obtained from a boy less than two years old with a congenital heart defect but otherwise immunologically healthy.

Only a few counts were recorded for this clone. The V call is TRBV30, the J call TRBJ1-5, with unresolved D. Germline lookup yields CDR1 GTSNPN and CDR2 SVGIG (reference sequence). The CDR3 runs 13 residues. V was shortened by 0 bases and J by 5 bases, with 8 bases between the two germline ends. The CDR3 loop is CAWSVAEYQPQHF. The CDR3 DNA follows: TGTGCCTGGAGTGTGGCGGAATATCAGCCCCAGCATTTT.

The table lists this clone with a count of one. The chain is built from TRBV27 and TRBJ2-2; a possible D gene is TRBD1 (6 bases). The germline gives CDR1 MNHEY, CDR2 SMNVEV (reference sequence). CDR3 length: 20 residues. Trimming pared 2 bases from V and 3 bases from J, leaving 25 bases between. Written as DNA, the CDR3 is TGTGCCAGCAGTTTACCACCTAATGGGGGCGCGCAGGGGCACACCGGGGAGCTGTTTTTT. Translating it yields CASSLPPNGGAQGHTGELFF.